The rows below give T cell receptor beta chains drawn from one sample of a study of shared clonotypes between healthy human individuals. The data were produced by immunoSEQ multiplex PCR, yet TCRdb's version contains in-frame clones alone and is incomplete. This sample carries more than 2,000,000 clones, 85% to 95% of them seen once, and the ten largest clones take about 0.39%. The sequencing sample was made of naive CD4+ T cells from PBMCs. The receptors derive from a man aged 18 to 35 in good health. Some clones in this sample may be carry-over from other donors' samples. Each CDR3 is given with its conserved first and last residue. The D gene is left open where the match is weak. Size is omitted from some rows. Given values are once, few, many or a class for expanded clones.

cdr3_length j_call d_call clone_size v_call cdr3_nt cdr3_aa
13 TRBJ2-5 . . TRBV7-9 TGTGCCAGCAGCCAGGGAACCGGAGGGACCCAGTACTTC CASSQGTGGTQYF
10 TRBJ2-7 . . TRBV12-5 TGTGCTAGTGGCCTGCTGTGTCAGTACTTC CASGLLCQYF
13 TRBJ2-5 . . TRBV30 TGTGCCCACCAGAGGTCCCCGCAAGAGACCCAGTACTTC CAHQRSPQETQYF
15 TRBJ2-7 TRBD1 . TRBV30 TGTGCCTGGAGTCATCCGGGACAGGGGTCCTACGAGCAGTACTTC CAWSHPGQGSYEQYF
16 TRBJ2-7 . . TRBV21-1 TGTGCCAGCAGCAAAGGGCCGGGGAAACCTAACTACGAGCAGTACTTC CASSKGPGKPNYEQYF
14 TRBJ2-1 . . TRBV14 TGTGCCAGCAGCCAAGATATCTCCTACAATGAGCAGTTCTTC CASSQDISYNEQFF
20 TRBJ2-6 TRBD2 once TRBV28 TGTGCCAGCAGTCGTCCTAGCGGGGGTGTGGCCCCCTCTGGGGCCAACGTCCTGACTTTC CASSRPSGGVAPSGANVLTF
13 TRBJ2-3 . once TRBV7-2 TGTGCCAGCAGCCCGGGGCTGTTGGGGGGGCAGTATTTT CASSPGLLGGQYF
15 TRBJ1-2 . . TRBV7-2 TGTGCCAGCAGCTTAAGGATCAGAGACCCCTATGGCTACACCTTC CASSLRIRDPYGYTF
16 TRBJ2-1 TRBD2 . TRBV9 TGTGCCAGCAGCGTAGAGAGCCTAGCGGGGTACAATGAGCAGTTCTTC CASSVESLAGYNEQFF
14 TRBJ2-3 . . TRBV6-5 TGTGCCAGCAGTTATAGGACTACCACAGATACGCAGTATTTT CASSYRTTTDTQYF
14 TRBJ2-7 . . TRBV11-1 TGTGCCAGCAGGGACCCCGCCGGGACGAGGGAGCAGTACTTC CASRDPAGTREQYF
17 TRBJ1-1 TRBD1 . TRBV5-1 TGCGCCAGCAGCTTGGAGGGACAGGGGGCGATGAACACTGAAGCTTTCTTT CASSLEGQGAMNTEAFF
17 TRBJ2-5 . once TRBV5-1 TGCGCCAGCAGCTTCCCGTTGAGGGAGAAGCCGAAAGAGACCCAGTACTTC CASSFPLREKPKETQYF
15 TRBJ2-5 TRBD1 . TRBV28 TGTGCCAGCAGTTTGAGGGACAGGGGGCAGGAGACCCAGTACTTC CASSLRDRGQETQYF
17 TRBJ2-3 TRBD2 . TRBV27 TGTGCCAGCAGTCTCGCAGTGACTAGCGCGAACACAGATACGCAGTATTTT CASSLAVTSANTDTQYF
13 TRBJ2-7 . . TRBV5-1 TGCGCCAGCAGCCTGGGACATTACTACGAGCAGTACTTC CASSLGHYYEQYF
16 TRBJ2-7 . . TRBV6-6 TGTGCCAGCAGCCGAGAAGAGGGAGTCGCCCTCCACGAGCAGTACTTC CASSREEGVALHEQYF
13 TRBJ2-7 TRBD1 . TRBV29-1 TGCAGCGTTGACTCGACAGGGTCCTACGAGCAGTACTTC CSVDSTGSYEQYF
17 TRBJ1-5 . . TRBV16 TGTGCCAGCAGCCCACGCGTCCAGGTTAATAGCAATCAGCCCCAGCATTTT CASSPRVQVNSNQPQHF
14 TRBJ2-3 . once TRBV18 TGTGCCAGCTCTCGAACCGGCAAGACAGATACGCAGTATTTT CASSRTGKTDTQYF
15 TRBJ2-7 . . TRBV5-1 TGCGCCAGCAGCTTGGTCCTAGGCAGTGGCTTCGAGCAGTACTTC CASSLVLGSGFEQYF
15 TRBJ2-7 TRBD1 . TRBV7-9 TGTGCCAGCAGCTATTCGGGACAGGGGGCCTACGAGCAGTACTTC CASSYSGQGAYEQYF
13 TRBJ2-7 . once TRBV27 TGTGCCAGCACGGGGACGAGACAGTCCGAGCAGTACTTC CASTGTRQSEQYF
16 TRBJ1-1 . once TRBV19 TGTGCCAGTAGTATAAGAACCCGGATGGGGAACACTGAAGCTTTCTTT CASSIRTRMGNTEAFF
16 TRBJ2-2 TRBD2 . TRBV28 TGTGCCAGCAGTTTATCTAGCGGGAGGAACACCGGGGAGCTGTTTTTT CASSLSSGRNTGELFF
13 TRBJ2-7 . . TRBV29-1 TGCAGCGCTGGTGAATCTGGGTACTACGAGCAGTACTTC CSAGESGYYEQYF
13 TRBJ2-5 . once TRBV11-1 TGTGCCAGCAGCTTAAGGGGGTCAGAGACCCAGTACTTC CASSLRGSETQYF
14 TRBJ1-1 TRBD1 . TRBV28 TGTGCCAGCAGTACGGGACAGGGGCACACTGAAGCTTTCTTT CASSTGQGHTEAFF
16 TRBJ2-1 . . TRBV7-9 TGTGCCAGCGGGGGACCTCGAGGGAACACTCGCAATGAGCAGTTCTTC CASGGPRGNTRNEQFF
17 TRBJ1-3 . . TRBV18 TGTGCCAGCTCACCCTGGACGGGGCCGAACTCTGGAAACACCATATATTTT CASSPWTGPNSGNTIYF